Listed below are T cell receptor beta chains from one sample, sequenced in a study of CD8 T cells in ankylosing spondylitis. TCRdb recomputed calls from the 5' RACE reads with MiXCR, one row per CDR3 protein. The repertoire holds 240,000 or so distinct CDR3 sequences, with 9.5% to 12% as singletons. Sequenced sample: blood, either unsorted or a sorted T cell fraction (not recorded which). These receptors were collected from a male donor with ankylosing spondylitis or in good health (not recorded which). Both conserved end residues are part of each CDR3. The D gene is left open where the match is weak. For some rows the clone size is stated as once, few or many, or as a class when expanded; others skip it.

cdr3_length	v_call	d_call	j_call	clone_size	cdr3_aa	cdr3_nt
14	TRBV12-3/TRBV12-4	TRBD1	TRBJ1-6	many	CASSLQGAVSPLHF	TGTGCCAGCAGCCTACAGGGGGCAGTTTCACCCCTCCACTTT
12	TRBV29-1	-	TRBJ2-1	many	CSVETDGLLQFF	TGCAGCGTTGAAACCGACGGGCTCTTGCAGTTCTTC
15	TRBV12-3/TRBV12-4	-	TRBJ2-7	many	CASSFFAGTAYEQYF	TGTGCCAGCAGTTTTTTTGCAGGGACTGCCTACGAGCAGTACTTC
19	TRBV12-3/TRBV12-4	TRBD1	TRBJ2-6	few	CASSLRQGIMLSGANVLTF	TGTGCCAGCAGTCTCCGACAGGGAATTATGCTCTCTGGGGCCAACGTCCTGACTTTC
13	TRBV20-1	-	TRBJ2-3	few	CSARGGATDTQYF	TGCAGTGCTAGAGGGGGCGCGACAGATACGCAGTATTTT
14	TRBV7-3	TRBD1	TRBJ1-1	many	CASSSTGGNTEAFF	TGTGCCAGCAGCTCAACAGGGGGGAACACTGAAGCTTTCTTT
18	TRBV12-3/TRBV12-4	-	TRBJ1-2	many	CASSSSSGEGQTNYGYTF	TGTGCCAGCAGTTCCAGTTCCGGAGAGGGACAAACCAACTATGGCTACACCTTC
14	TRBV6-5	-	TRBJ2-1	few	CASSYFQGYNEQFF	TGTGCCAGCAGTTACTTCCAGGGTTACAATGAGCAGTTCTTC
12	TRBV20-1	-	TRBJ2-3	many	CSVGPDTDTQYF	TGCAGTGTCGGTCCCGACACAGATACGCAGTATTTT
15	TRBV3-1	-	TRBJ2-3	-	CASSQGLVGTDTQYF	TGTGCCAGCAGCCAAGGGTTAGTCGGCACAGATACGCAGTATTTT
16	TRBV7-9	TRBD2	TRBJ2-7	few	CASSSRGLADAYEQYF	TGTGCCAGCAGCTCACGGGGACTAGCGGACGCCTACGAGCAGTACTTC
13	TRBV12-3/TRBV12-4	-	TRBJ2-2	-	CASSLWPTGELFF	TGTGCCAGCAGTTTATGGCCCACCGGGGAGCTGTTTTTT
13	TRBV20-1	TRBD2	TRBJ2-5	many	CSARPTSRETQYF	TGCAGTGCCCGACCGACTAGCCGAGAGACCCAGTACTTC
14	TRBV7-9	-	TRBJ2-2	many	CASSLQGNTGELFF	TGTGCCAGCAGTCTACAGGGAAACACCGGGGAGCTGTTTTTT
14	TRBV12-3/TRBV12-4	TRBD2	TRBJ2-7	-	CASSGVGGKVEQYF	TGTGCCAGCAGTGGAGTGGGAGGGAAAGTTGAACAGTACTTC
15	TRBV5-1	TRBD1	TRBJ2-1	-	CASSLIQGGYNEQFF	TGCGCCAGCAGCTTGATACAGGGGGGCTACAATGAGCAGTTCTTC
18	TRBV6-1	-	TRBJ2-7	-	CASSEAVIAAGARGEQYF	TGTGCCAGCAGTGAAGCTGTCATCGCGGCTGGAGCTCGAGGCGAGCAGTACTTC
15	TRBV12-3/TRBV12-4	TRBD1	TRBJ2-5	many	CASSLNRGTEETQYF	TGTGCCAGCAGTTTGAACAGGGGCACAGAGGAGACCCAGTACTTC
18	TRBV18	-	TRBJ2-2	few	CASSPRDSPRPHTGELFF	TGTGCCAGCTCACCAAGGGACTCACCCCGCCCCCACACCGGGGAGCTGTTTTTT
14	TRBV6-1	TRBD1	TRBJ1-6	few	CASNAGGPRSPLHF	TGTGCCAGCAACGCAGGGGGGCCGCGGTCACCCCTCCACTTT
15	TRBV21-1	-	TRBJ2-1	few	CASSRALSSYNEQFF	TGTGCCAGCAGCAGAGCTTTGAGCTCCTACAATGAGCAGTTCTTC
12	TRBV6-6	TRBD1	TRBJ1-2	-	CATRQGQSGYTF	TGTGCCACCCGACAGGGGCAGAGTGGCTACACCTTC
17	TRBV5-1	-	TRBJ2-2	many	CASSPRGRELYTGELFF	TGCGCCAGCAGTCCCCGAGGCAGGGAGTTATACACCGGGGAGCTGTTTTTT
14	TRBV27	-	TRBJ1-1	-	CASSLSWAGTEAFF	TGTGCCAGCAGTTTATCGTGGGCAGGGACTGAAGCTTTCTTT
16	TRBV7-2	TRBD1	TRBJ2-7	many	CASSLASAGGHYEQYF	TGTGCCAGCAGCTTAGCTTCGGCAGGGGGCCACTACGAGCAGTACTTC
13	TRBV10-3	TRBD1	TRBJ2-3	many	CAIDQGDPDTQYF	TGTGCCATCGATCAGGGGGATCCAGATACGCAGTATTTT
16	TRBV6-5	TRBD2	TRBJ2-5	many	CASSYSGTSGQETQYF	TGTGCCAGCAGTTACTCTGGGACTAGCGGTCAAGAGACCCAGTACTTC
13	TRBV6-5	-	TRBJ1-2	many	CASRPGGFYGYTF	TGTGCCAGTCGTCCGGGGGGCTTTTATGGCTACACCTTC
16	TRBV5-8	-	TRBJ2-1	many	CASSWGSVNGYNEQFF	TGTGCCAGCAGCTGGGGTTCGGTAAACGGATACAATGAGCAGTTCTTC